Following are 18 T cell receptor beta chains from one sample sequenced in a study of beta chain features in type 1 diabetes. The entirety of the isolated RNA underwent reverse transcription, so expressed TCRB transcripts were sequenced. TCRdb keeps only in-frame clones here, not all; method: immunoSEQ multiplex PCR. The data hold roughly 450,000 clones, with about 15% observed a single time. The sequenced sample consisted of naive CD4+ T cells from blood. These receptors were obtained from a man younger than 40 in good health.

The chain uses TRBV7-2 and TRBJ1-3; D not resolved. V was clipped by 2 bases and J by 0 bases, with 14 bases between them. The germline V gene has CDR1 SGHTA and CDR2 FQGNSA. This CDR3 region has 17 residues. The CDR3 sequence: CASSLSREFISGNTIYF. CDR3 coding DNA: TGTGCCAGCAGCTTAAGTCGGGAATTTATCTCTGGAAACACCATATATTTT.

This clone has only a few counts. This chain joins TRBV7-2 and TRBJ2-1; D perhaps matches TRBD2 (6 bases). The CDR3 is 14 amino acids. Trimming cost V 3 bases and J 9 bases, with 15 bases left between them. The V gene's germline CDR1 is SGHTA and CDR2 FQGNSA. The CDR3 DNA reads TGTGCCAGCAGCTTGACCCGGGACTCGCGTGAGCAGTTCTTC. This gives the protein CASSLTRDSREQFF.

This clone was picked up a small number of times. The CDR3 spells CAWSRRLAHSDTQYF. Here the CDR3 DNA reads TGTGCCTGGAGTAGGAGGCTAGCCCATTCAGATACGCAGTATTTT. The chain couples TRBV30 to TRBJ2-3; TRBD2 might be the D (5 bases). The CDR3 covers 15 residues. V was cut by 2 bases and J by 4 bases, with 16 bases left in between. The V gene's germline CDR1 is GTSNPN and CDR2 SVGIG (reference sequence).

This clone was seen more than once but under ten times. The sample has other DNA sequences that encode this CDR3 too. J is TRBJ2-7 and V is TRBV18; weak D call: TRBD2 (6 bases). This CDR3 region has 13 residues. Trimming stripped 2 bases from V and 1 base from J, with 6 bases between. The germline gives CDR1 KGHSH, CDR2 LQKENI. The CDR3 protein is CASSPAGSYEQYV. As DNA, the CDR3 is TGTGCCAGCTCACCAGCGGGGTCCTACGAGCAGTACGTC.

This clone has just a few counts. The rearrangement uses TRBV30 and TRBJ1-5; unclear D gene. Trimming removed 0 bases from V and 1 base from J, with 7 bases in between. Germline V gene data show CDR1 as GTSNPN and CDR2 as SVGIG (reference sequence). The CDR3 extends over 14 amino acids. CDR3 sequence reads: CAWSVQQSNQPQHF. Here the CDR3 DNA reads TGTGCCTGGAGTGTGCAGCAGAGCAATCAGCCCCAGCATTTT.

The CDR3 DNA reads TGTGCCAGCAGTGAACGGTTGGGCAGGGGGTATGTATCCCTCCACTTT. This sequence encodes CASSERLGRGYVSLHF. V gene TRBV25-1 combines with J gene TRBJ1-6; 7 bases line up with TRBD1. Germline V lookup: CDR1 MGHDK, CDR2 SYGVNS. The CDR3 has 16 residues. V was clipped by 2 bases and J by 14 bases; unmatched bases: 15.

This clone was seen a handful of times. This chain links TRBV25-1 with TRBJ2-6; D is perhaps TRBD2 (5 bases). Trimming removed 8 bases at V and 1 base at J, with 6 bases between. The germline gives CDR1 MGHDK, CDR2 SYGVNS. CDR3 length: 13 residues. The CDR3, as DNA: TGTGCCAGCGGGAGTTCTGGGGCCAACGTCCTGACTTTC. Translation: CASGSSGANVLTF.

The chain links TRBV29-1 to TRBJ2-7; D is ambiguous. This CDR3 is 13 amino acids long. Between the trimmed V and J ends, which lost 4 bases and 1 base, there was a span of 11 bases. Germline lookup yields CDR1 SQVTM and CDR2 ANQGSEA. The CDR3 coding sequence is TGCAGCGTTGGACACATGGGGTCCTACGAGCAGTACTTC. It codes for CSVGHMGSYEQYF.

This clone was observed a few times. The rearrangement uses TRBV29-1 and TRBJ2-5, with 14 nucleotides matching TRBD2. The CDR3 consists of 15 residues. The trim removed 4 bases at V and 2 bases at J, leaving 3 bases unmatched. The germline V gene has CDR1 SQVTM and CDR2 ANQGSEA. The CDR3 DNA follows: TGCAGCGTTGGACTAGCGGGGGGGAATCAAGAGACCCAGTACTTC. Its translation: CSVGLAGGNQETQYF.

The chain recombines TRBV6-6 with TRBJ2-7; TRBD2 is a possible D gene (7 bases). The CDR3 covers 12 residues. Germline CDR1 MNHNY, CDR2 SVGAGI (reference sequence). V lost 5 bases and J lost 12, with 17 bases in between. In nucleotides, the CDR3 is TGTGCCAGCAGTCCCGGGGGGACAAGTCCGTACGTC. Protein product: CASSPGGTSPYV.

The V and J genes are TRBV7-9 and TRBJ2-3, with a possible D match to TRBD1 (6 bases). Trimming removed 6 bases from V and 0 bases from J, with 16 bases in between. CDR1 SEHNR and CDR2 FQNEAQ come from the germline V gene (reference sequence). CDR3 size: 16 residues. The CDR3 sequence is CASSQGTISSTDTQYF. DNA of the CDR3: TGTGCCAGCAGTCAGGGGACCATTTCTAGCACAGATACGCAGTATTTT.

The chain joins TRBV9 to TRBJ2-1, with 9 bases that match TRBD1. CDR3 length: 16 amino acids. The trim removed 0 bases at V and 7 bases at J, leaving 8 bases unmatched. Germline-derived CDR1 and CDR2 are SGDLS and YYNGEE. The CDR3 region has the DNA TGTGCCAGCAGCGTAGGTCTGGGACAGGGCAGGAATGAGCAGTTCTTC. This codes for CASSVGLGQGRNEQFF.

This clone has just a few counts. This chain links TRBV30 with TRBJ2-5; 7 bases agree with TRBD2. Trimming cost V 7 bases and J 3 bases; bases outside gene matches: 8. There are 13 residues in the CDR3. CDR1 is GTSNPN and CDR2 is SVGIG in the germline V gene (reference sequence). CDR3 bases: TGTGCCTCCCGACTAGCCGATAAAGAGACCCAGTACTTC. It specifies CASRLADKETQYF.

The rearrangement links TRBV29-1 to TRBJ2-2, with D perhaps given as TRBD1 or TRBD2 (5 bases each). V shed 7 bases and J shed 5 bases, with 20 bases lying between them. This CDR3 is 15 amino acids long. Per the germline V gene, CDR1 is SQVTM and CDR2 is ANQGSEA. The CDR3: CSARSGLVLTGELFF. CDR3 sequence (DNA): TGCAGCGCAAGATCGGGGCTAGTCTTAACCGGGGAGCTGTTTTTT.

The rearrangement links TRBV15 to TRBJ2-3, with TRBD2 matching 7 bases. CDR1 is LNHNV, CDR2 YYDKDF, per germline (reference sequence). This CDR3 is built from 15 residues. V lost 4 bases and J lost 5; bases outside the gene matches: 9. The CDR3 bases are TGTGCCACCAGCACGCGGGGGAAGCGGGGAGATACGCAGTATTTT. Encoded protein: CATSTRGKRGDTQYF.

The CDR3 DNA reads TGCGCCAGCAGCTTAACGGGGGCGCAGCGGGAGACCCAGTACTTC. This codes for CASSLTGAQRETQYF. The chain has TRBV5-1 and TRBJ2-5; possibly TRBD1 or TRBD2 for D (6 bases each). Trimming cost V 2 bases and J 5 bases, with 16 bases left between them. The CDR3 extends over 15 amino acids. Per the germline V gene, CDR1 is SGHRS and CDR2 is YFSETQ.

V and J are TRBV6-6 and TRBJ2-5; no firm D call. Deletions cut 0 bases from V and 4 bases from J, with 9 bases between. This CDR3 contains 14 residues. Germline V lookup: CDR1 MNHNY, CDR2 SVGAGI (reference sequence). CDR3 nucleotide sequence: TGTGCCAGCAGTTACTCGACCTATGGAGAGACCCAGTACTTC. It codes for CASSYSTYGETQYF.

The gene calls are TRBV7-8 and TRBJ2-5; 11 bases fit TRBD2. Trimming cost V 5 bases and J 3 bases; bases outside gene matches: 2. The CDR3 length is 14 residues. The germline V gene encodes CDR1 SGHVS and CDR2 FQNEAQ. The CDR3 sequence: CASSKGLAEETQYF. Written as DNA, the CDR3 is TGTGCCAGCAGCAAGGGACTAGCGGAAGAGACCCAGTACTTC.